A selection of T cell receptor beta chains follows, all from one sample in a study of T-cell memory formation after mild COVID-19. TCRdb fed the 5' RACE reads into MiXCR, producing one record per CDR3 protein. The sample has a few hundred thousand distinct CDR3 sequences, approximately 21% seen once. The sequenced material came from PBMCs or a T cell subset sorted from them (not recorded which). All receptors derive from an adult woman who had mild COVID-19 (a few samples of this study predate the infection). Cell type and time point are not known. Each CDR3 is given with its conserved first and last residue. D genes are given only for firm matches. Clone size is shown for a subset of rows, as once, few, many or a class of expanded clone.

CASSVSPSGLRGPGYNEQFF,TGTGCCAGCAGCGTATCACCCTCTGGGCTCAGGGGACCAGGCTACAATGAGCAGTTCTTC,TRBJ2-1,NA,TRBV9,few
CASRRGTEAFF,TGTGCCAGCAGGCGGGGTACTGAAGCTTTCTTT,TRBJ1-1,NA,TRBV5-4,many
CASSVAGTAGYNEQFF,TGTGCCAGCAGCGTAGCCGGGACCGCCGGTTACAATGAGCAGTTCTTC,TRBJ2-1,NA,TRBV9,few
CASSLDGRLSGNTIYF,TGTGCCAGCAGCTTAGATGGTCGGTTGTCCGGAAACACCATATATTTT,TRBJ1-3,NA,TRBV13,few
CASSTPTLAGIGGEQFF,TGTGCCAGCAGCACACCCACCCTAGCGGGGATCGGGGGAGAGCAGTTCTTC,TRBJ2-1,TRBD2,TRBV11-2,NA
CASSLGYARLFF,TGTGCCAGCAGCTTAGGCTACGCCCGACTGTTTTTT,TRBJ1-4,NA,TRBV11-2,few
CASSPRGLAGSNTGELFF,TGTGCCAGCTCACCACGGGGACTAGCGGGGTCGAACACCGGGGAGCTGTTTTTT,TRBJ2-2,TRBD2,TRBV18,NA
CASSLSRGMSGRAGDEQFF,TGTGCCAGCAGCCTTTCGAGAGGGATGAGCGGGAGGGCGGGCGATGAGCAGTTCTTC,TRBJ2-1,TRBD2,TRBV7-6,once
CASIVRRQTNTEAFF,TGTGCCAGTATAGTTCGACGGCAGACGAACACTGAAGCTTTCTTT,TRBJ1-1,NA,TRBV19,once
CASSFPTGGTPGANVLTF,TGTGCCAGCAGCTTTCCGACAGGGGGTACTCCCGGGGCCAACGTCCTGACTTTC,TRBJ2-6,TRBD1,TRBV11-2,NA
CASSPLPDLGGKSSYEQYF,TGTGCCAGCTCACCACTACCCGATCTTGGAGGGAAGAGCTCCTACGAGCAGTACTTC,TRBJ2-7,NA,TRBV18,few
CASSLSGRATDTQYF,TGTGCCAGCAGCTTGAGCGGGAGGGCCACAGATACGCAGTATTTT,TRBJ2-3,TRBD2,TRBV5-4,few
CSASWGAEEKLFF,TGCAGTGCTAGTTGGGGGGCTGAAGAAAAACTGTTTTTT,TRBJ1-4,NA,TRBV20-1,NA
CASSLMEVRNSPLHF,TGTGCCAGCAGTTTAATGGAGGTCAGGAATTCACCCCTCCACTTT,TRBJ1-6,NA,TRBV12-3/TRBV12-4,few
CSAPRGQATPNYGYTF,TGCAGTGCTCCCCGGGGACAGGCGACTCCTAACTATGGCTACACCTTC,TRBJ1-2,TRBD1,TRBV20-1,many
CASSLVAGQDGYEQYF,TGCGCCAGCAGCTTGGTGGCAGGGCAAGATGGCTACGAGCAGTACTTC,TRBJ2-7,NA,TRBV5-1,few
CASSLAETRQGLHEQYF,TGCGCCAGCAGCTTGGCCGAGACTAGACAGGGGTTACACGAGCAGTACTTC,TRBJ2-7,TRBD1,TRBV5-1,few
CASSSGTGTQPQHF,TGTGCCAGCAGCTCCGGGACAGGGACGCAGCCCCAGCATTTT,TRBJ1-5,TRBD1,TRBV6-5,few
CASSSSWGEQFF,TGTGCCAGCAGCTCTTCTTGGGGTGAGCAGTTCTTC,TRBJ2-1,NA,TRBV7-6,NA
CATSDSWTGSDNEQFF,TGTGCCACCAGTGATTCATGGACAGGTTCCGACAATGAGCAGTTCTTC,TRBJ2-1,TRBD1,TRBV24-1,NA
CASSLGALDRGLNYGYTF,TGTGCCAGCAGCTTAGGCGCCTTAGACAGGGGGCTGAACTATGGCTACACCTTC,TRBJ1-2,TRBD1,TRBV7-6,few
CASSSGLAGTETQYF,TGCGCCAGCAGCTCGGGACTAGCGGGGACGGAGACCCAGTACTTC,TRBJ2-5,TRBD2,TRBV5-1,NA
CASSLPGQGRRTETQYF,TGCGCCAGCAGCTTACCGGGACAGGGGCGCCGTACAGAGACCCAGTACTTC,TRBJ2-5,TRBD1,TRBV5-1,NA
CASSQAGATYGYTF,TGTGCCAGCAGCCAAGCCGGGGCCACCTATGGCTACACCTTC,TRBJ1-2,NA,TRBV3-1,few
CASSQSRTGEYEQYF,TGCGCCAGCAGTCAATCTAGGACAGGGGAGTACGAGCAGTACTTC,TRBJ2-7,TRBD1,TRBV23-1,few
CASRSDLTEAFF,TGTGCCAGCAGATCGGATCTCACTGAAGCTTTCTTT,TRBJ1-1,NA,TRBV5-6,NA
CSAPYSGANVLTF,TGCAGTGCTCCCTACTCTGGGGCCAACGTCCTGACTTTC,TRBJ2-6,NA,TRBV20-1,NA
CASSWGQGTDTQYF,TGTGCCAGCAGTTGGGGACAGGGCACAGATACGCAGTATTTT,TRBJ2-3,TRBD1,TRBV12-3/TRBV12-4,many
CASSKQGGGNQPQHF,TGTGCCAGCAGCAAACAGGGCGGGGGCAATCAGCCCCAGCATTTT,TRBJ1-5,NA,TRBV7-8,few
CASSLDPHGYTF,TGTGCCAGCAGTTTAGATCCTCATGGCTACACCTTC,TRBJ1-2,NA,TRBV12-3/TRBV12-4,NA
CASSFIQENTEAFF,TGTGCCAGCAGCTTTATACAGGAGAACACTGAAGCTTTCTTT,TRBJ1-1,NA,TRBV7-6,few
CASSLGRGFDEQFF,TGTGCCAGCAGCTTAGGCAGGGGGTTCGATGAGCAGTTCTTC,TRBJ2-1,TRBD1,TRBV7-6,many
CASSLTGRIQETQYF,TGCGCCAGCAGCTTGACCGGCAGAATCCAAGAGACCCAGTACTTC,TRBJ2-5,NA,TRBV5-1,few
CATSRDLGGLQDYGYTF,TGTGCCACCAGCAGAGATCTGGGAGGCCTCCAGGACTATGGCTACACCTTC,TRBJ1-2,NA,TRBV15,NA
CASSLVVRGTGELFF,TGTGCCAGCAGCTTAGTGGTGAGGGGCACCGGGGAGCTGTTTTTT,TRBJ2-2,NA,TRBV7-8,NA
CASTTRTSGRAHTGELFF,TGTGCCAGCACCACCCGGACTAGCGGGAGGGCCCACACCGGGGAGCTGTTTTTT,TRBJ2-2,TRBD2,TRBV11-2,NA
CASRSGLFTDTQYF,TGTGCCAGCAGGTCGGGACTTTTCACAGATACGCAGTATTTT,TRBJ2-3,NA,TRBV5-6,few
CASSEGQGMNTEAFF,TGTGCCAGCAGCGAAGGACAGGGGATGAACACTGAAGCTTTCTTT,TRBJ1-1,TRBD1,TRBV7-9,few
CASSLIVGTGSLLSGNTIYF,TGTGCCAGCAGCTTAATCGTCGGTACAGGGTCCCTTCTCTCTGGAAACACCATATATTTT,TRBJ1-3,NA,TRBV7-2,few
CASSLRVNDEQYF,TGCGCCAGCAGCTTGCGAGTTAACGACGAGCAGTACTTC,TRBJ2-7,NA,TRBV5-1,few
CASSFTLGLASEQYF,TGTGCCAGCAGTTTTACTTTAGGACTAGCATCCGAGCAGTACTTC,TRBJ2-7,TRBD2,TRBV5-5,few
CASSQDLPGTDTQYF,TGTGCCAGCAGCCAAGATCTCCCAGGCACAGATACGCAGTATTTT,TRBJ2-3,NA,TRBV14,NA